This T cell receptor (beta chain) was documented in a study of T cells after somatic rescue of genetic block. The method was immunoSEQ multiplex PCR; TCRdb's version includes in-frame clones alone and lacks a portion of them. Of just over 8,000 clones listed, around 80% are singletons. The CDR3 totals 18 residues. Trimming at V came to 4 bases and at J to 1 base, leaving 11 bases not matched to a gene. From germline, CDR1 is SEHNR and CDR2 FQNEAQ (reference sequence). The chain joins TRBV7-9 to TRBJ2-5; 11 bases line up with TRBD2. This TCR was sampled from a boy aged 5-17 years. The sequencing sample was made of peripheral blood mononuclear cells (PBMCs). CDR3 loop: CASSSGLAEGEVQETQYF. The CDR3 region has the DNA TGTGCCAGCAGCTCGGGACTAGCGGAGGGGGAGGTCCAAGAGACCCAGTACTTC.